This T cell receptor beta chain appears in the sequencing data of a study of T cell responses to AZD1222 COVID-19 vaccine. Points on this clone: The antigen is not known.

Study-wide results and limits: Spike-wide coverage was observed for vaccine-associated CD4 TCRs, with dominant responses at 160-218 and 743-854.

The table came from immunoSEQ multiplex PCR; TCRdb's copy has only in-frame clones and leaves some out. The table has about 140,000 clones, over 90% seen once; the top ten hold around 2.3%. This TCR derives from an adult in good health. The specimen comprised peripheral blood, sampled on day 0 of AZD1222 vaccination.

CDR3 amino acids: CASSLQGPGEFDQAFF. The CDR3 nucleotides read TGCGCCAGCAGCTTACAGGGTCCGGGTGAGTTTGATCAAGCTTTCTTT. J is TRBJ1-1 and V is TRBV5-1, with a tentative D call TRBD1 (6 bases). The V end was cut by 2 bases, the J end by 9 bases, with 23 bases between. There are 16 residues in the CDR3. Germline CDR1 and CDR2: SGHRS and YFSETQ.